The next 31 T cell receptor beta chains were all read from a single sample in a study of cytomegalovirus exposure and HLA in healthy donors. Primers: 60 Vbeta forward and 13 Jbeta reverse. The table came from immunoSEQ multiplex PCR; TCRdb's copy has only in-frame clones and leaves some out. The table has roughly 160,000 clones, 78% seen once. The specimen was PBMCs. The origin of the receptors is a woman in her forties or fifties in good health and CMV-seropositive.

In the case of this clone: A read error may account for a junction end that differs from germline. The chain has TRBV5-1 and TRBJ2-1; 13 bases are shared with TRBD2. The germline V gene has CDR1 SGHRS and CDR2 YFSETQ. The CDR3 consists of 15 residues. In DNA, the CDR3 is TGCGCCAGCAGCTCACTAGCGGGGGGGCCAGTCGAGCGGTTCTTC. Translating gives CASSSLAGGPVERFF.

The J gene is TRBJ1-1, the V gene TRBV18; 8 bases line up with TRBD1. V dropped 2 bases and J dropped 1; count of bases not matched to a gene: 9. Germline V gives CDR1 KGHSH, CDR2 LQKENI. The length of the CDR3 is 17 residues. CDR3 in amino acids: CASSPRQGAFRNTEAFF. For the CDR3, the DNA is TGTGCCAGCTCACCAAGGCAGGGGGCATTTCGGAACACTGAAGCTTTCTTT.

The gene calls are TRBV6-5 and TRBJ2-5, with 7 positions matching TRBD1. The V gene's germline CDR1 is MNHEY and CDR2 SVGAGI. This CDR3 comprises 14 residues. V was clipped by 6 bases and J by 2 bases; unmatched bases: 6. In DNA, the CDR3 is TGTGCCAGCAGGCCCGGGACAGCACAAGAGACCCAGTACTTC. It codes for CASRPGTAQETQYF.

The V gene is TRBV2, the J gene TRBJ1-3; no definite D call. CDR3 size: 18 residues. From germline, CDR1 is SNHLY and CDR2 FYNNEI. V was cut by 5 bases and J by 0 bases, with 20 bases left in between. CDR3 DNA sequence: TGTGCCAGCAGTTTTGAAAACAACCAGGCACTCTCTGGAAACACCATATATTTT. Its translation: CASSFENNQALSGNTIYF.

The genes are TRBV5-5 and TRBJ1-2, with D possibly being TRBD1 (5 bases). V gave up 3 bases and J gave up 3 bases, with 12 bases separating them. The CDR3 runs to 14 residues. CDR1 and CDR2 (germline): SGHKS, YYEKEE (reference sequence). This chain's CDR3 is CASSSQGEDYGYTF. As DNA, the CDR3 is TGTGCCAGCAGCTCCCAAGGGGAGGACTATGGCTACACCTTC.

This clone was counted only a few times. V usage is TRBV5-4 and J usage is TRBJ2-1, with TRBD2 identical over 10 bases. The CDR3 totals 15 residues. Germline values: CDR1 SGHNT, CDR2 YYREEE (reference sequence). Germline trimming cut 7 bases from V and 8 bases from J; bases unmatched to any gene: 12. As DNA, the CDR3 is TGTGCCAGCGGGACCCAGCGGGGGGGCGTCTATGAGCAGTTCTTC. It specifies CASGTQRGGVYEQFF.

The CDR3 sequence: CASSQLGLAGVSDEQFF. The CDR3 DNA sequence: TGCGCCAGCAGCCAGCTGGGACTAGCGGGAGTTAGCGATGAGCAGTTCTTC. J is TRBJ2-1 and V is TRBV4-3; 14 nucleotides match TRBD2. The CDR3 sequence is 17 residues long. The germline V gene encodes CDR1 LGHNA and CDR2 YSLEER. Germline trimming cut 3 bases from V and 8 bases from J; bases unmatched to any gene: 9.

The rearrangement links TRBV14 to TRBJ2-2; the D gene is possibly TRBD2 (6 bases). The CDR3 is made up of 16 amino acids. Per germline, CDR1 SGHDN and CDR2 FVKESK. The ends were cut back, 1 base at V and 0 bases at J, with 9 bases in the middle. CDR3 DNA sequence: TGTGCCAGCAGCCAAGTCGGGGGTTCGAACACCGGGGAGCTGTTTTTT. The encoded protein is CASSQVGGSNTGELFF.

A few counts support this clone. This CDR3 reads CASSKVGTSGNEQFF. The CDR3 DNA sequence: TGTGCCAGCAGCAAAGTGGGGACTAGCGGGAATGAGCAGTTCTTC. The chain combines TRBV9 with TRBJ2-1; the match to TRBD2 covers 12 bases. Unmatched junction bases numbered 6, after V lost 4 bases and J lost 7 bases. The CDR3 totals 15 residues. Looked up from germline, CDR1 is SGDLS and CDR2 is YYNGEE. Filled out from reference TRBV9 and TRBJ2-1, the complete variable domain reads DSGVTQTPKHLITATGQRVTLRCSPRSGDLSVYWYQQSLDQGLQFLIQYYNGEERAKGNILERFSAQQFPDLHSELNLSSLELGDSALYFCASSKVGTSGNEQFFGPGTRLTVL.

V gene TRBV5-6 combines with J gene TRBJ1-1, with TRBD1 as a possible D gene (5 bases). This CDR3 spans 15 amino acids. The V gene's germline CDR1 is SGHDT and CDR2 YYEEEE. Trimming cost V 6 bases and J 1 base, with 16 bases left between them. CDR3 protein: CASTTGRGANTEAFF. The CDR3 region has the DNA TGTGCCAGCACCACAGGTCGCGGCGCGAACACTGAAGCTTTCTTT.

In nucleotides, the CDR3 is TGCGCCAGCAGTCAATACAGGGAGACCCAGTACTTC. Translating gives CASSQYRETQYF. V and J are TRBV23-1 and TRBJ2-5, with D tentatively TRBD1 (5 bases). TRBV23-1 is reported as an ORF; its role is uncertain. The CDR3 length is 12 residues. V lost 1 base and J 5 bases, leaving 5 bases between the germline ends.

The chain is built from TRBV4-3 and TRBJ2-2; D is unclear. In germline, CDR1 is LGHNA, CDR2 YSLEER. The CDR3 has 16 amino acids. V shed 1 base and J shed 0 bases, with 9 bases lying between them. The CDR3 nucleotides read TGCGCCAGCAGCCAAGCTAGTACCGCGAACACCGGGGAGCTGTTTTTT. Translation gives CASSQASTANTGELFF.

The V and J genes are TRBV7-2 and TRBJ2-3; 15 bases fit TRBD2. The germline V gene encodes CDR1 SGHTA and CDR2 FQGNSA. V gave up 1 base and J gave up 5 bases; unmatched junction bases: 4. This CDR3 contains 17 residues. The CDR3: CASSLGPGLAGGDTQYF. CDR3 in DNA: TGTGCCAGCAGCTTAGGTCCGGGACTAGCGGGAGGAGATACGCAGTATTTT.

The chain employs TRBV2 and TRBJ1-1; 9 bases match TRBD1. This CDR3 spans 15 amino acids. V was pared by 6 bases and J by 0 bases, with 5 bases of the junction left unmatched. CDR1 and CDR2 (germline): SNHLY, FYNNEI. Here the CDR3 DNA reads TGTGCCAGCAGCGGACAGGGGTTAATGAACACTGAAGCTTTCTTT. Encoded protein: CASSGQGLMNTEAFF.

The CDR3: CASSLAGLYNEQFF. Here the CDR3 DNA reads TGTGCCAGCAGTTTGGCGGGGCTCTACAATGAGCAGTTCTTC. The chain employs TRBV28 and TRBJ2-1; a weak D match, TRBD2 (6 bases). CDR3 length: 14 amino acids. V dropped 3 bases and J dropped 3 bases, with 9 bases sitting between them. From germline, CDR1 is MDHEN and CDR2 SYDVKM.

The chain has TRBV19 and TRBJ1-5; 8 bases fit TRBD1. The ends lost 6 bases at V and 5 bases at J; junction bases unmatched: 6. The length of the CDR3 is 14 residues. Looked up from germline, CDR1 is LNHDA and CDR2 is SQIVND (reference sequence). CDR3 bases: TGTGCCAGTAGACCACACAGGGGGGATCAGCCCCAGCATTTT. The encoded protein is CASRPHRGDQPQHF.

The J gene is TRBJ1-2, the V gene TRBV7-9; TRBD1 matches at 8 bases. CDR1 is SEHNR, CDR2 FQNEAQ, per germline (reference sequence). The CDR3 has 14 residues. V lost 8 bases and J lost 5; bases outside the gene matches: 10. CDR3 amino acids: CASHTPGQEYGYTF. For the CDR3, the DNA is TGTGCCAGCCACACCCCGGGACAGGAGTATGGCTACACCTTC.

J is TRBJ2-1 and V is TRBV30, with a tentative D call TRBD2 (5 bases). Germline V gene sequence: CDR1 GTSNPN, CDR2 SVGIG (reference sequence). The CDR3 has 11 amino acids. Deletions cut 4 bases from V and 10 bases from J, with 11 bases between. CDR3 amino acids: CAWTKIAEQFF. The CDR3 bases are TGTGCCTGGACCAAGATAGCGGAGCAGTTCTTC.

This clone was counted a single time. The V gene is TRBV18, the J gene TRBJ1-3; TRBD1 aligns across 7 bases. Unmatched junction bases numbered 4, after V lost 1 base and J lost 4 bases. Per the germline V gene, CDR1 is KGHSH and CDR2 is LQKENI. CDR3 size: 15 residues. The CDR3 sequence: CASSPLQGIGNTIYF. The CDR3, as DNA: TGTGCCAGCTCACCACTACAGGGGATAGGAAACACCATATATTTT.

In its sample, this clone was seen once. The rearrangement uses TRBV19 and TRBJ2-7; D might be TRBD2 (6 bases). The V gene's germline CDR1 is LNHDA and CDR2 SQIVND (reference sequence). The V end lost 1 base, the J end lost 0 bases, and 10 bases lay between the germline ends. The CDR3 extends over 15 amino acids. This CDR3 is CASSIALALSYEQYF. CDR3 sequence (DNA): TGTGCCAGTAGTATAGCTCTAGCGCTCTCCTACGAGCAGTACTTC.

The V and J genes are TRBV5-6 and TRBJ1-1, with D perhaps matching TRBD1 (6 bases). This CDR3 region has 14 residues. V was shortened by 7 bases and J by 1 base, with 14 bases between the two germline ends. In germline, CDR1 is SGHDT, CDR2 YYEEEE. DNA of the CDR3: TGTGCCAGCTCTCGGGGGGCCCCGAACACTGAAGCTTTCTTT. Translation: CASSRGAPNTEAFF.

The J gene is TRBJ1-2, the V gene TRBV19, with a tentative D call TRBD1 (5 bases). The length of the CDR3 is 15 residues. Germline assignment: CDR1 LNHDA and CDR2 SQIVND (reference sequence). V dropped 4 bases and J dropped 5 bases, with 17 bases sitting between them. Here the CDR3 DNA reads TGTGCCAGTAGTAAGGGGTCAGGAGACCTTTATGGCTACACCTTC. Residues: CASSKGSGDLYGYTF.

The V gene is TRBV14, the J gene TRBJ2-7; 11 bases agree with TRBD2. CDR1 is SGHDN, CDR2 FVKESK, per germline. The V gene end was trimmed by 0 bases and the J gene end by 6 bases; junction bases not matched to a gene: 10. The CDR3 length is 17 residues. CDR3 sequence: CASSQDRTSGYPAEQYF. In nucleotides, the CDR3 is TGTGCCAGCAGCCAAGATCGGACTAGCGGGTATCCCGCCGAGCAGTACTTC.

This chain connects TRBV7-8 to TRBJ1-1; 7 bases line up with TRBD1. Germline V gives CDR1 SGHVS, CDR2 FQNEAQ. Losses at the gene ends were 3 bases for V and 3 bases for J; bases not matched to a gene: 7. The CDR3 has 15 residues. The CDR3 protein is CASSFNGQVHTEAFF. CDR3 nucleotide sequence: TGTGCCAGCAGCTTTAACGGACAGGTCCACACTGAAGCTTTCTTT.

The chain links TRBV4-3 to TRBJ2-3; D is ambiguous. Germline V lookup: CDR1 LGHNA, CDR2 YSLEER. V was shortened by 0 bases and J by 1 base, with 17 bases between the two germline ends. The length of the CDR3 is 18 residues. The CDR3 region is CASSQDVTSGTRTDTQYF. Written as DNA, the CDR3 is TGCGCCAGCAGCCAAGATGTAACCTCGGGTACCCGCACAGATACGCAGTATTTT.

This clone was detected only once. At one boundary the junction diverges from the germline segment, which might be a read error. The sample has other DNA sequences that encode this CDR3 too. The chain combines TRBV9 with TRBJ1-2; 9 bases are shared with TRBD1. Germline assignment: CDR1 SGDLS and CDR2 YYNGEE. CDR3 length equals 15 residues. The CDR3 reads CASSPRTGVVYGYTF. The DNA of the CDR3 is TGTGCCAGCAGCCCCAGGACAGGGGTTGTCTATGGCTACACCTTT.

This clone was seen a single time. The V and J genes are TRBV5-4 and TRBJ1-2; TRBD1 matches 8 bases. Germline V gives CDR1 SGHNT, CDR2 YYREEE (reference sequence). The length of the CDR3 is 14 residues. J lost 7 bases, V lost 1 base, and 6 bases had no gene match. The CDR3 loop reads CASSLSGQGRGYTF. As DNA, the CDR3 is TGTGCCAGCAGCTTGTCAGGACAGGGTCGTGGCTACACCTTC.

This clone was seen a handful of times. V and J are TRBV7-9 and TRBJ2-3; TRBD2 agrees at 7 bases. The CDR3 is 14 amino acids. The germline CDR1 and CDR2 sequences are SEHNR and FQNEAQ (reference sequence). The ends lost 7 bases at V and 0 bases at J; junction bases unmatched: 4. The CDR3 DNA is TGTGCCAGCATGGGGGGGACTAGCACAGATACGCAGTATTTT. Translating it yields CASMGGTSTDTQYF.

V usage is TRBV9 and J usage is TRBJ1-4, with D perhaps matching TRBD1 (6 bases). Germline CDR1 SGDLS, CDR2 YYNGEE. This CDR3 comprises 15 residues. Deletions cut 4 bases from V and 6 bases from J, with 16 bases between. The CDR3 bases are TGTGCCAGCAGCACCAATACAGGGCGGGATGAAAAACTGTTTTTT. It codes for CASSTNTGRDEKLFF.

This clone showed up just a few times. J is TRBJ2-7 and V is TRBV5-1; 8 bases are a match to TRBD1. V was pared by 0 bases and J by 2 bases, with 4 bases of the junction left unmatched. This CDR3 region has 15 residues. The V gene's germline CDR1 is SGHRS and CDR2 YFSETQ. The CDR3 coding sequence is TGCGCCAGCAGCTTGGGGCGGACAGGGACCTACGAGCAGTACTTC. It specifies CASSLGRTGTYEQYF.

The chain combines TRBV5-1 with TRBJ2-5, with D tentatively TRBD2 (6 bases). V dropped 3 bases and J dropped 2 bases, with 8 bases sitting between them. Germline values: CDR1 SGHRS, CDR2 YFSETQ. The CDR3 contains 13 residues. The CDR3 DNA is TGCGCCAGCAGCTACCGGGAGCAAGAGACCCAGTACTTC. It codes for CASSYREQETQYF.